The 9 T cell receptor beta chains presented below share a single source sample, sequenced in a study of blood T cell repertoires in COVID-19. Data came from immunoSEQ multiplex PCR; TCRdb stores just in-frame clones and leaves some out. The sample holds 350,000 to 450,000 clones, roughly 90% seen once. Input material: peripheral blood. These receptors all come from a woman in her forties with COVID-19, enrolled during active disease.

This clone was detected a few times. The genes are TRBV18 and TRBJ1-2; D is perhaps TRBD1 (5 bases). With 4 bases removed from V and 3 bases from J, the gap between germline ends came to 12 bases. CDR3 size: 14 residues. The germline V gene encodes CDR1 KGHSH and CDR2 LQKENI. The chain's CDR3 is CASSLRRGDYGYTF. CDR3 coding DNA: TGTGCCAGCTCACTTAGGAGGGGAGACTATGGCTACACCTTC.

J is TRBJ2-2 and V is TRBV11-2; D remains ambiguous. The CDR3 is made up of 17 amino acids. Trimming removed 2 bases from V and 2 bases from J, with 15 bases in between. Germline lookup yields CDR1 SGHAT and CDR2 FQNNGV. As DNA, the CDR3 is TGTGCCAGCAGCTTACTGAACACCATTCCCAACACCGGGGAGCTGTTTTTT. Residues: CASSLLNTIPNTGELFF.

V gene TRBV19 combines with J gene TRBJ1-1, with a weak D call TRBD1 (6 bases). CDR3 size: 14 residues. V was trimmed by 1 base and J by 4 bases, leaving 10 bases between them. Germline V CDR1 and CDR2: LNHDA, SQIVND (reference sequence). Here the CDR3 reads CASSIVGGPTEAFF. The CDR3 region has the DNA TGTGCCAGTAGTATAGTGGGGGGGCCCACTGAAGCTTTCTTT. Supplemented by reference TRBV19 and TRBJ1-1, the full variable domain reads DGGITQSPKYLFRKEGQNVTLSCEQNLNHDAMYWYRQDPGQGLRLIYYSQIVNDFQKGDIAEGYSVSREKKESFPLTVTSAQKNPTAFYLCASSIVGGPTEAFFGQGTRLTVV.

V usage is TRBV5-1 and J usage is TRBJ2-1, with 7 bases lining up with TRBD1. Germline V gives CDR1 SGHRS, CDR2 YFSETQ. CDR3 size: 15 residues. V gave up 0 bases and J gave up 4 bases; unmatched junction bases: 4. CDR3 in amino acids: CASSLEGQTYNEQFF. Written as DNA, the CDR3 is TGCGCCAGCAGCTTGGAGGGACAGACGTACAATGAGCAGTTCTTC.

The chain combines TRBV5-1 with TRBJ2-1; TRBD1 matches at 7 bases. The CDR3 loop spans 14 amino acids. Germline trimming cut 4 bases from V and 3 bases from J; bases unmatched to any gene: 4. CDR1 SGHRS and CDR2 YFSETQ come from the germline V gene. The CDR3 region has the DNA TGCGCCAGCAGCGGTGGGACAGTCTACAATGAGCAGTTCTTC. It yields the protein CASSGGTVYNEQFF. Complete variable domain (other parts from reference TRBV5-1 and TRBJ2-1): KAGVTQTPRYLIKTRGQQVTLSCSPISGHRSVSWYQQTPGQGLQFLFEYFSETQRNKGNFPGRFSGRQFSNSRSEMNVSTLELGDSALYLCASSGGTVYNEQFFGPGTRLTVL.

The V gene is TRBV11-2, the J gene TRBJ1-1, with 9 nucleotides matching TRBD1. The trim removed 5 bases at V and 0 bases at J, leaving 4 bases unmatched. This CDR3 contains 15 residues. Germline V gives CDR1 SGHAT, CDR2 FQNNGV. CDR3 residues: CASSPRDRVNTEAFF. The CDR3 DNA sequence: TGTGCCAGCAGCCCCCGGGACAGGGTGAACACTGAAGCTTTCTTT.

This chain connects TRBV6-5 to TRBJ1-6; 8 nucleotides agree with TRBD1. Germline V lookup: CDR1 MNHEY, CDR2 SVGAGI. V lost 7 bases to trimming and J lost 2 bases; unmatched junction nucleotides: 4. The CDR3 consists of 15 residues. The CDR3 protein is CASTQGAAYNSPLHF. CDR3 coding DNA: TGTGCCAGCACCCAGGGGGCAGCCTATAATTCACCCCTCCACTTT.

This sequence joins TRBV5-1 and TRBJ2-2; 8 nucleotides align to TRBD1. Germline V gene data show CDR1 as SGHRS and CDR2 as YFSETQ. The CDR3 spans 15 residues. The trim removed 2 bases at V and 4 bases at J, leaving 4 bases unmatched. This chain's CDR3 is CASSFRGQSTGELFF. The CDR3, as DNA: TGCGCCAGCAGCTTCAGGGGGCAAAGCACCGGGGAGCTGTTTTTT.

Here the CDR3 DNA reads TGTGCCAGCAGCCCTAGCGGGGGGGCCTACAATGAGCAGTTCTTC. Translated, it gives CASSPSGGAYNEQFF. The V gene is TRBV28, the J gene TRBJ2-1, with 12 nucleotides matching TRBD2. J gave up 2 bases and V 6 bases, and 2 bases lay outside the gene matches. The CDR3 spans 15 residues. Germline assignment: CDR1 MDHEN and CDR2 SYDVKM.